The T cell receptor beta chain described here comes from a study of blood T cells in healthy people across ages (dated by TCRdb to about 2015). Regarding the research as a whole: In model experiments, template switching captured roughly one uniquely barcoded TCR beta cDNA molecule for every two T cells. Four age groups were formed from the donors: young (average 16 years), middle-aged (approximately 39), aged (roughly 56) and long-lived (more than 75). To track age-related changes in TCR beta repertoire diversity, the study relied on deep sequencing normalized with unique cDNA molecular identifiers. To avoid experimental bias, donors of different ages were spread randomly across the sequencing lanes. The study analyzed two additional independent replicas of 1 million unique cDNA reads from the same blood draw for two donors, one aged 18 to 30 and one aged 80 or older.

Summary of the overall study and its limitations: As age increased, observed TCR beta diversity per million T cells dropped in a roughly linear way, and a significant reduction was already evident by age roughly 36. The long-lived group showed more naive CD4+ T cells, fewer expanded clones and increased TCR diversity than the aged group, suggesting age selection. Because the CMV infection status of the donors was unknown, age-related changes in expanded clonotypes may potentially have been confounded. Bulk unsorted PBMC profiling prevented conclusive comparison of naive and antigen-experienced compartments. Estimates of total diversity from one million sequenced T cells were regarded as lower bounds and underestimates. Observed TCR beta diversity correlated strongly with the percentage of naive T cells measured by flow cytometry.

CDR3 length: 17 amino acids, cysteine to phenylalanine. Here the CDR3 DNA is all that survives: 51 bases in frame from base 1. CDR1 and CDR2 are drawn from the germline V gene: MDHEN, SYDVKM. The library was generated by 5' RACE. The instrument was an Illumina HiSeq 2500. A second roughly 6 to 12 cycle PCR used a sample-barcoded 5' primer and a J-beta primer mix. Each TCR beta cDNA molecule received a unique molecular identifier from a template-switch 5' adaptor carrying 12 random nucleotides. At least 2.5 million CDR3-containing paired-end reads were obtained from each sample. First-strand cDNA was synthesized from all RNA with the Mint cDNA synthesis kit, primed by a TRBC-specific oligonucleotide. After uracil-DNA glycosylase treatment, a first 18-cycle PCR used universal primers M1SS and BC2_uni_R on all cDNA. On the authors' methods: Normalization of each sample was performed by random selection of 1 million high-quality reads, each carrying a distinct molecular identifier. Instead of being binned into consensus sequences, reads that shared molecular identifiers were thrown out. MiTCR, set to a Q25 quality threshold and the strictest error-elimination algorithm, was used for CDR3 identification, clonotype clustering and error correction. Lower-bound total TCR beta diversity was estimated with a nonparametric unseen species model using Euler transformation. In TCRdb, the public reads were trimmed at Q25 with fastp and aligned with MiXCR, with productive beta chains retained. All rows with the same CDR3 protein become a single entry with the most common DNA and genes. None of the V and J calls come from the authors' own analysis; TCRdb made them. Within this sample are about 640,000 distinct CDR3 sequences, with roughly 41% of them counted one time only. The ten largest make up around 30% of the sample.

Turning to this clonotype: Its cognate antigen has yet to be identified. Nothing much larger sits one base from this clone, and base qualities are not available.

The 39 donors, aged roughly 6 to 90 years, were systemically healthy Caucasian individuals from Russia. Each donor gave about 9.2 milliliters of peripheral blood, drawn into EDTA-treated Vacutainer tubes. Ficoll-Paque density-gradient centrifugation was used to isolate PBMCs, with at least 6 million obtained per sample. Trizol reagent was used to extract total RNA from the PBMCs, yielding at least 5 micrograms per sample. For every donor, an aliquot of PBMCs went through flow cytometry to measure the percentages of naive CD45RAhigh/CD27high T cells. Specimen: blood. The chain is assembled from TRBV28 and TRBJ2-1; 5 matching bases give a weak D call of TRBD2. The J call is doubtful: the DNA matches TRBJ2-7 better. The clonotype comes from an elderly man in good health. The encoded CDR3 is CASSSIRRGTTYNEQYF. DNA sequence: TGTGCCAGCAGTTCTATCCGCCGGGGTACTACCTACAATGAGCAGTACTTC.